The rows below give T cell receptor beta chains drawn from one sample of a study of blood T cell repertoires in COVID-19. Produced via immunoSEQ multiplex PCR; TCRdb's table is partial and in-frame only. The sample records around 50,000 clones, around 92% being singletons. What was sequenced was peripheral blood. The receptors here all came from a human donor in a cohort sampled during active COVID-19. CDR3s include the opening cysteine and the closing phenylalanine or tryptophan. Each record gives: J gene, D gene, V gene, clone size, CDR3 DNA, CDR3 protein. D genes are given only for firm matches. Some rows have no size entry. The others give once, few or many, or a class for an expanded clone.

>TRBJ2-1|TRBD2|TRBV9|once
TGTGCCAGCAGCCCCCGACTAGCGGCAGGGGGCAATGAGCAGTTCTTC
CASSPRLAAGGNEQFF
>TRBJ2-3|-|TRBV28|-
TGTGCCAGCAGTTTTAATCCAGATACGCAGTATTTT
CASSFNPDTQYF
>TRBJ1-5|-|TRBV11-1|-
TGTGCCAGCAGCCTCCACTTAGATCAGCCCCAGCATTTT
CASSLHLDQPQHF
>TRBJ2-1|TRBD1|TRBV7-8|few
TGTGCCAGCAACCCACAGGGGTCTTCTAGGCATGAGCAGTTCTTC
CASNPQGSSRHEQFF
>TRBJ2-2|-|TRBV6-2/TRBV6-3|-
TGTGCCAGCAGTAAATCCGGGACTCCCGGGGAGCTGTTTTTT
CASSKSGTPGELFF
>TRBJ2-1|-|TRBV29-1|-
TGCAGCGTAATAAGAGGGAATGAGCAGTTCTTC
CSVIRGNEQFF
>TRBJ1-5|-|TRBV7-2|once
TGTGCCAGCAGACAGGGTTTCAATCAGCCCCAGCATTTT
CASRQGFNQPQHF
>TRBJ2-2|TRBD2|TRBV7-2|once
TGTGCCAGCAGCCCGCGATTTAGCGGGGGATGGGACACCGGGGAGCTGTTTTTT
CASSPRFSGGWDTGELFF
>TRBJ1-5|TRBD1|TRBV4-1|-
TGCGCCAGCAGCCACGTTTTTGGACAGGGTGGCCGGCCCCAGCATTTT
CASSHVFGQGGRPQHF
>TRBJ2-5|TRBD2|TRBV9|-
TGTGCCAGCAGCCCGCGACTAGCGGGGGGGTCAGAGACCCAGTACTTC
CASSPRLAGGSETQYF
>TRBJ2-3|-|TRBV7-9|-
TGTGCCAGCAGCTTAGCCGGGAGCACAGATACGCAGTATTTT
CASSLAGSTDTQYF
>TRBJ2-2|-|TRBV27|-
TGTGCCAGCAGTTTATGGCAGGGGAACGGGGAGCTGTTTTTT
CASSLWQGNGELFF
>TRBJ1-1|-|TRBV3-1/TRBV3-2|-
TGTGCCAGCAGCCAAGATCCTCCGAGCATGAACACTGAAGCTTTCTTT
CASSQDPPSMNTEAFF
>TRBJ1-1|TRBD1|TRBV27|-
TGTGCCAGCAGTTTTAATCCGGGACAGGTGAACACTGAAGCTTTCTTT
CASSFNPGQVNTEAFF
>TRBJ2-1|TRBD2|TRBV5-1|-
TGCGCCAGCAGCCTAACTAGCGGGGGGGCCAATGAGCAGTTCTTC
CASSLTSGGANEQFF
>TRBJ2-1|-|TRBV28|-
TGTGCCAGCAGTTTGGTCCGGGGTGGAGTTGAGCAGTTCTTC
CASSLVRGGVEQFF
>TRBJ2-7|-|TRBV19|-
TGTGCCAGTAAGGGACTTTCCCGCGACGAGCAGTACTTC
CASKGLSRDEQYF
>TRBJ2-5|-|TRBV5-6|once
TGTGCCAGCAGCTTGACCCAGTACCAAGAGACCCAGTACTTC
CASSLTQYQETQYF
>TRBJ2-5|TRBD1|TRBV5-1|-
TGCGCCAGCAGCGTAGGACAGGGGGTAGAGACCCAGTACTTC
CASSVGQGVETQYF
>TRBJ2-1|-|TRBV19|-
TGTGCCAGTAACCCGAAGGGGGGACTATTTGGTGATGAGCAGTTCTTC
CASNPKGGLFGDEQFF
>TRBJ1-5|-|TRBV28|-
TGTGCCAGCACGGCTCCAGGGGAAAATCAGCCCCAGCATTTT
CASTAPGENQPQHF
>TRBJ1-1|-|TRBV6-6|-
TGTGCCAGCAGACAGGGTATACGGACGGTGAACACTGAAGCTTTCTTT
CASRQGIRTVNTEAFF
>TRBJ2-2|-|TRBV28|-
TGTGCCAGCAGTTTACCAACTTCCACCGGGGAGCTGTTTTTT
CASSLPTSTGELFF
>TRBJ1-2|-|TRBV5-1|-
TGCGCCAGCAGCCCGGACGGGGGTAATTATGGCTACACCTTC
CASSPDGGNYGYTF
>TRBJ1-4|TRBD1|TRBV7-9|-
TGTGCCAGCAGCTTAGGTACCGGGACAGGGTATGAAAAACTGTTTTTT
CASSLGTGTGYEKLFF
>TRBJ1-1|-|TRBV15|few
TGTGCCACCAGCAGAGATCGTTTACGAGCGGATAGGAGCATGAACACTGAAGCTTTCTTT
CATSRDRLRADRSMNTEAFF
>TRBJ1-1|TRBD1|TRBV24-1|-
TGTGCCACCAGTGATTTTACAGGGGCGAATGCTTTCTTT
CATSDFTGANAFF
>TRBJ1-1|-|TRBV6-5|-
TGTGCCAGCAGCGGCAGGCTGCCTGAAGCTTTCTTT
CASSGRLPEAFF
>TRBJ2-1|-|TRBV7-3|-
TGTGCCAGCAGCTTAAGTTGGCTCCCCGGGGATGAGCAGTTCTTC
CASSLSWLPGDEQFF
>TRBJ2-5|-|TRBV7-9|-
TGTGCCAGCAGCTACGAGGGCCTCAGTAAAGAGACCCAGTACTTC
CASSYEGLSKETQYF
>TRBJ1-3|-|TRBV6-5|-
TGTGCCAGCAGTTATCAGGCGCTCTCTGGAAACACCATATATTTT
CASSYQALSGNTIYF
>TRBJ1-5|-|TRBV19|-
TGTGCCAGTAGTATTTCGGGGAACAATCAGCCCCAGCATTTT
CASSISGNNQPQHF
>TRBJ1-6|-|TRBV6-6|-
TGTGCCAGCAGTTCCCAGGGGTACGGATCACCCCTCCACTTT
CASSSQGYGSPLHF
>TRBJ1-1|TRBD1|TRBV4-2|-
TGTGCCAGCAGCCAAAGACAGGGGATGAACACTGAAGCTTTCTTT
CASSQRQGMNTEAFF
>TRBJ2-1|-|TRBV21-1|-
TGTGCCAGCCCTACCCGAGGGACAGCTGACAATGAGCAGTTCTTC
CASPTRGTADNEQFF
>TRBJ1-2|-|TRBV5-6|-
TGTGCCAGCAGCTTGAGATCAGGAACAATCTATGGCTACACCTTC
CASSLRSGTIYGYTF
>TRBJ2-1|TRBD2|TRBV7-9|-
TGTGCCAGCAGCTTTTTAGCGGGGGGCGGGGGAGAGCAGTTCTTC
CASSFLAGGGGEQFF
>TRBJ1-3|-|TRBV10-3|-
TGTGCCATCAGCTCACAGCTCTCTGGAAGCACCATATATTTT
CAISSQLSGSTIYF
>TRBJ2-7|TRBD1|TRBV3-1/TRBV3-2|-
TGTGCCAGCAGAACCGGGACAGGGGACGAGCAGTACTTC
CASRTGTGDEQYF
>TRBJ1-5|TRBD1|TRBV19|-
TGTGCCAGTAGTATTTGGGACAGGGATCAGCCCCAGCATTTT
CASSIWDRDQPQHF
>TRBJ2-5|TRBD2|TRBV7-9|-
TGTGCCAGCAGCTCAGCGGGGGGGCTCTCGGAGACCCAGTACTTC
CASSSAGGLSETQYF
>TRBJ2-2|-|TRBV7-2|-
TGTGCCAGCAGCTTAAAGACAGCGAACACCGGGGAGCTGTTTTTT
CASSLKTANTGELFF
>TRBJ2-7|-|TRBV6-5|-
TGTGCCACCACCGGGGGAGGCTCCTACGAGCAGTACTTC
CATTGGGSYEQYF
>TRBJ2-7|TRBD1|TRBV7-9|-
TGTGCCAGCAGCTTAAGTGGACAGGGCTACGAGCAGTACTTC
CASSLSGQGYEQYF
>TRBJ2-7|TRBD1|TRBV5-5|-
TGTGCCAGCAGCTCCTCGACAGGGAACTACGAGCAGTACTTC
CASSSSTGNYEQYF
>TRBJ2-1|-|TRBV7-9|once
TGTGCCAGCAGCTTTGGCAGGCAGGCATACAATGAGCAGTTCTTC
CASSFGRQAYNEQFF
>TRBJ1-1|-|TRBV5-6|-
TGTGCCAGCAGCTTGGGGCACACCTCTGAAGCTTTCTTT
CASSLGHTSEAFF
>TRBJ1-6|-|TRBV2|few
TGTGCCAGCATTGTAGGGGGTAATTCACCCCTCCACTTT
CASIVGGNSPLHF